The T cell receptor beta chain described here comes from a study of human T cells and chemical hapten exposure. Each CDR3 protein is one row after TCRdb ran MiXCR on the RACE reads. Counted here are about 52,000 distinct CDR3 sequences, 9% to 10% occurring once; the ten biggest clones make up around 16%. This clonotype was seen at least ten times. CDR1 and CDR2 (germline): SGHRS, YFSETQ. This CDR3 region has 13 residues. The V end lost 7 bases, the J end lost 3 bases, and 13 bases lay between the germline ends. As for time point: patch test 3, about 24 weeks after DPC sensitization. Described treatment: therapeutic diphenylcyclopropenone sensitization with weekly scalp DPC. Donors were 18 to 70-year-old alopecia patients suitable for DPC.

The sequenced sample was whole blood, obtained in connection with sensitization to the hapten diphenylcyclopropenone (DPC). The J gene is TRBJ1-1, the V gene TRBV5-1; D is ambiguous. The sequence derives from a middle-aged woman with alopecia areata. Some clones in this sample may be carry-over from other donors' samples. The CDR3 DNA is TGCGCCAGCCGGCTAAGGGTAGACACTGAAGCTTTCTTT. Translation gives CASRLRVDTEAFF.